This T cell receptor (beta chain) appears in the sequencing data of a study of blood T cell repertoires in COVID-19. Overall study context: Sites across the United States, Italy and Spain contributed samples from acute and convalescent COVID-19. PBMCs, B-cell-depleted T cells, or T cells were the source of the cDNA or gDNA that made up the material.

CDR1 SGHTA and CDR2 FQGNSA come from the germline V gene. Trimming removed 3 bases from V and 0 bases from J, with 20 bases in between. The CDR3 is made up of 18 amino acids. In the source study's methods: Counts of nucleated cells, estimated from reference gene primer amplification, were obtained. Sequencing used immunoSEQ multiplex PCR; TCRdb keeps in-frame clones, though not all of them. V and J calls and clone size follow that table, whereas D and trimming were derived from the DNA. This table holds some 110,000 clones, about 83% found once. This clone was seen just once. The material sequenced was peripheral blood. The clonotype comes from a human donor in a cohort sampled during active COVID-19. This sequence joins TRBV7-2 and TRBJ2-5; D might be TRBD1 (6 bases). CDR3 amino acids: CASSLEVGLGGNQETQYF. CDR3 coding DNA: TGTGCCAGCAGCTTGGAAGTTGGATTAGGGGGTAACCAAGAGACCCAGTACTTC.